Listed here are 17 T cell receptor beta chains from one sample, sequenced in a study of cytomegalovirus exposure and HLA in healthy donors. The primer mix had 60 Vbeta and 13 Jbeta primers. This table comes from immunoSEQ multiplex PCR, and its TCRdb copy is limited to in-frame clones, with some not included. The sample gives around 130,000 clones, around 65% of which show up once; around 6.3% is in the top ten. The sample consisted of PBMCs. Receptors originate from a woman in her fifties or sixties in good health and CMV-seronegative.

The V gene is TRBV28, the J gene TRBJ1-2; 7 bases are shared with TRBD1. Germline trimming cut 8 bases from V and 14 bases from J; bases unmatched to any gene: 11. Germline CDR1 MDHEN, CDR2 SYDVKM. The CDR3 length is 11 residues. The CDR3 sequence: CASATGVVATF. The CDR3 DNA reads TGTGCCAGCGCAACAGGGGTCGTAGCGACCTTC.

This clone was detected a few times. The rearrangement joins TRBV6-5 to TRBJ2-5; 11 bases agree with TRBD2. The V gene end was trimmed by 7 bases and the J gene end by 5 bases; junction bases not matched to a gene: 9. This CDR3 is built from 15 residues. The V gene's germline CDR1 is MNHEY and CDR2 SVGAGI. The CDR3 nucleotides are TGTGCCAGCACCTCAGGGCTAGCGGGGGGCGAGACCCAGTACTTC. Protein product: CASTSGLAGGETQYF.

This clone turned up a few times. V usage is TRBV7-9 and J usage is TRBJ1-1; D gene uncertain. With 4 bases removed from V and 0 bases from J, the gap between germline ends came to 9 bases. The CDR3 is 14 amino acids. Germline V gives CDR1 SEHNR, CDR2 FQNEAQ (reference sequence). The CDR3 nucleotides are TGTGCCAGCAGCTCCCGAGATTTGAACACTGAAGCTTTCTTT. Amino acid sequence: CASSSRDLNTEAFF. Using reference TRBV7-9 and TRBJ1-1 for the parts outside the CDR3, the full variable domain is DTGVSQNPRHKITKRGQNVTFRCDPISEHNRLYWYRQTLGQGPEFLTYFQNEAQLEKSRLLSDRFSAERPKGSFSTLEIQRTEQGDSAMYLCASSSRDLNTEAFFGQGTRLTVV.

The CDR3 sequence is CASSGTRNTEAFF. Written as DNA, the CDR3 is TGTGCCAGTAGTGGGACAAGGAACACTGAAGCTTTCTTT. The gene calls are TRBV19 and TRBJ1-1, with D perhaps TRBD1 (6 bases). The CDR3 spans 13 residues. Trimming removed 5 bases from V and 1 base from J, with 8 bases in between. Per the germline V gene, CDR1 is LNHDA and CDR2 is SQIVND (reference sequence).

This clone was counted a single time. V gene TRBV9 combines with J gene TRBJ2-2; D possibly corresponds to TRBD1 (6 bases). Germline V CDR1 and CDR2: SGDLS, YYNGEE. The CDR3 loop spans 16 amino acids. V dropped 4 bases and J dropped 3 bases, with 16 bases sitting between them. The CDR3 region is CASSPGAGVYTGELFF. The CDR3, as DNA: TGTGCCAGCAGCCCGGGCGCAGGGGTATACACCGGGGAGCTGTTTTTT.

This chain joins TRBV7-8 and TRBJ1-1; tentative D call: TRBD1 (6 bases). With 7 bases removed from V and 1 base from J, the gap between germline ends came to 13 bases. The germline gives CDR1 SGHVS, CDR2 FQNEAQ. This CDR3 is built from 14 residues. In nucleotides, the CDR3 is TGTGCCAGCAAAAAAACAGGGCCGAACACTGAAGCTTTCTTT. The encoded protein is CASKKTGPNTEAFF.

This rearrangement joins TRBV4-3 to TRBJ1-2; D might be TRBD1 (5 bases). The V gene's germline CDR1 is LGHNA and CDR2 YSLEER. V lost 4 bases and J 1 base, leaving 13 bases between the germline ends. The CDR3 is 15 amino acids. DNA of the CDR3: TGCGCCAGCAGCCCAAATAGACAGAGTAACTATGGCTACACCTTC. It encodes CASSPNRQSNYGYTF.

V usage is TRBV4-2 and J usage is TRBJ1-4, with 7 bases aligning to TRBD1. Looked up from germline, CDR1 is LGHNA and CDR2 is YNFKEQ. The CDR3 totals 15 residues. J was trimmed by 8 bases and V by 4 bases; bases with no gene match: 10. Written as DNA, the CDR3 is TGTGCCAGCAGCCTGTACGACGGGACAGCGGAAAAACTGTTTTTT. Protein: CASSLYDGTAEKLFF.

The chain has TRBV7-2 and TRBJ1-6; D perhaps matches TRBD1 (6 bases). The ends were cut back, 0 bases at V and 9 bases at J, with 12 bases in the middle. Looked up from germline, CDR1 is SGHTA and CDR2 is FQGNSA. The CDR3 contains 15 residues. CDR3 nucleotide sequence: TGTGCCAGCAGCTTAGCTCAGGGGAGAGTTTCACCCCTCCACTTT. It is translated as CASSLAQGRVSPLHF. Full variable domain (rest looked up from reference TRBV7-2 and TRBJ1-6): GAGVSQSPSNKVTEKGKDVELRCDPISGHTALYWYRQSLGQGLEFLIYFQGNSAPDKSGLPSDRFSAERTGGSVSTLTIQRTQQEDSAVYLCASSLAQGRVSPLHFGNGTRLTVT.

The chain recombines TRBV7-8 with TRBJ2-7; no reliable D call. In germline, CDR1 is SGHVS, CDR2 FQNEAQ. This CDR3 region has 14 residues. Trimming shortened V by 6 bases and J by 3 bases, and 15 bases separated the two germline ends. CDR3 sequence reads: CASSPSGNLYEQYF. In DNA form, the CDR3 reads TGTGCCAGCAGTCCCTCCGGTAACCTCTACGAGCAGTACTTC. The full variable domain, in which reference TRBV7-8 and TRBJ2-7 provide the parts outside the CDR3, is GAGVSQSPRYKVAKRGQDVALRCDPISGHVSLFWYQQALGQGPEFLTYFQNEAQLDKSGLPSDRFFAERPEGSVSTLKIQRTQQEDSAVYLCASSPSGNLYEQYFGPGTRLTVT.

The chain uses TRBV6-1 and TRBJ2-1, with D perhaps matching TRBD2 (5 bases). Germline V gene lookup returns CDR1 MNHNS and CDR2 SASEGT. V lost 7 bases to trimming and J lost 6 bases, with 16 bases between them. The length of the CDR3 is 14 residues. The CDR3 bases are TGTGCCAGCAAACGAGTGACTATGAGCAATGAGCAGTTCTTC. Protein sequence: CASKRVTMSNEQFF.

This clone was counted a single time. This rearrangement joins TRBV9 to TRBJ2-2, with TRBD2 identical over 10 bases. The CDR3 covers 16 residues. Germline loops: CDR1 SGDLS, CDR2 YYNGEE. V was clipped by 0 bases and J by 4 bases; unmatched bases: 3. CDR3 sequence: CASSVDIAGGTGELFF. CDR3 coding DNA: TGTGCCAGCAGCGTAGATATAGCGGGAGGCACCGGGGAGCTGTTTTTT.

The chain employs TRBV29-1 and TRBJ2-4, with D maybe TRBD1 (5 bases). V shed 1 base and J shed 4 bases, with 8 bases lying between them. This CDR3 spans 13 amino acids. CDR1 is SQVTM, CDR2 ANQGSEA, per germline. The chain's CDR3 is CSVEGQGKNIQYF. CDR3 nucleotide sequence: TGCAGCGTTGAAGGCCAGGGAAAAAACATTCAGTACTTC.

The V gene is TRBV6-6, the J gene TRBJ1-2, with 11 bases lining up with TRBD1. The V gene end was trimmed by 5 bases and the J gene end by 4 bases; junction bases not matched to a gene: 6. Looked up from germline, CDR1 is MNHNY and CDR2 is SVGAGI (reference sequence). The CDR3 spans 15 residues. CDR3 sequence reads: CASSPGQGAPYGYTF. DNA of the CDR3: TGTGCCAGCAGTCCTGGACAGGGGGCGCCCTATGGCTACACCTTC.

This chain links TRBV9 with TRBJ2-7; D perhaps matches TRBD1 (5 bases). CDR3 size: 14 residues. V lost 0 bases and J 2 bases, leaving 9 bases between the germline ends. CDR1 and CDR2 from the germline V gene are SGDLS and YYNGEE. CDR3 sequence reads: CASSVDQDTYEQYF. CDR3 DNA: TGTGCCAGCAGCGTAGATCAGGACACCTACGAGCAGTACTTC.

This clone has just a few counts. The chain carries TRBV9 and TRBJ2-7; tentative D call: TRBD1 (5 bases). The CDR3 runs 14 residues. Between the trimmed V and J ends, which lost 3 bases and 4 bases, there was a span of 14 bases. The germline CDR1 and CDR2 sequences are SGDLS and YYNGEE. The CDR3: CASSEDNLSYEQYF. DNA of the CDR3: TGTGCCAGCAGCGAGGACAATCTAAGTTACGAGCAGTACTTC.

The rearrangement uses TRBV11-1 and TRBJ2-7, with 8 bases matching TRBD1. The CDR3 covers 15 residues. The ends lost 5 bases at V and 0 bases at J; junction bases unmatched: 6. Germline V lookup: CDR1 SGHAT, CDR2 FQDESV (reference sequence). The CDR3 region has the DNA TGTGCCAGCAGCAGGACAGGGTCTAGCTCCTACGAGCAGTACTTC. It is translated as CASSRTGSSSYEQYF.